The T cell receptor (beta chain) under discussion was sequenced for a study of cytomegalovirus exposure and HLA in healthy donors. Overall study findings and caveats: In a later analysis, at a false discovery rate of 0.05, fewer than 20,000 TCR beta sequences were associated with HLA alleles. TRBV6-2, TRBV6-3 and other indistinguishable V segments were excluded. The study assumed roughly uniform donor sequencing depth for presence/absence analyses. With further analysis later on, most CMV-associated TCR beta chains appeared HLA-restricted.

The study ran its PCR with 60 Vbeta and 13 Jbeta primers. Profiling relied on immunoSEQ multiplex PCR, and the TCRdb table lists in-frame clones only, not all of them. The data hold some 56,000 clones, with approximately 84% observed a single time. Note on this clone: Its specificity is unknown.

V lost 7 bases and J 8 bases, leaving 15 bases between the germline ends. The CDR3 runs to 14 residues. Looked up from germline, CDR1 is LNHDA and CDR2 is SQIVND (reference sequence). Sequenced: PBMCs. This sequence was found in a man aged 50-60 years in good health and CMV-seronegative. The genes are TRBV19 and TRBJ1-6; no clear D. The CDR3 is CASKPGLVDSPLHF. CDR3 DNA sequence: TGTGCCAGTAAGCCGGGGTTGGTAGATTCACCCCTCCACTTT.